This is a list of T cell receptor beta chains from one sample in a study of T-cell memory formation after mild COVID-19. Each CDR3 protein gets one entry after TCRdb re-called the 5' RACE reads with MiXCR. The sample has about 560,000 distinct CDR3 sequences, about a sixth seen once. Input material: PBMCs or a T cell subset sorted from them (not recorded which). The receptors shown here come from an adult woman who had mild COVID-19 (a few samples of this study predate the infection). Cell type and time point are not known. Each CDR3 is given with its conserved first and last residue. The order of the fields is CDR3 protein, CDR3 DNA, J gene, clone size, CDR3 length, D gene, V gene. D genes are given only for firm matches. Where a row states a size, it is once, few, many or the class of an expanded clone; other rows omit it.

CDR3: CASRGGVGANNQPQHF
DNA: TGTGCCAGCAGGGGCGGGGTGGGGGCCAACAATCAGCCCCAGCATTTT
J: TRBJ1-5
size: -
length: 16
D: -
V: TRBV6-6

CDR3: CSVVSGDRRINLAKNIQYF
DNA: TGCAGCGTTGTATCCGGGGACAGACGAATAAACCTAGCCAAAAACATTCAGTACTTC
J: TRBJ2-4
size: -
length: 19
D: TRBD1
V: TRBV29-1

CDR3: CASSAQEWVGTQYF
DNA: TGTGCCAGCAGCGCCCAGGAATGGGTCGGTACGCAGTATTTT
J: TRBJ2-3
size: -
length: 14
D: -
V: TRBV11-2

CDR3: CASRTGWWGYTF
DNA: TGTGCCAGCAGAACAGGGTGGTGGGGCTACACCTTC
J: TRBJ1-2
size: few
length: 12
D: -
V: TRBV12-3/TRBV12-4

CDR3: CSGETDSGNTIYF
DNA: TGCAGCGGCGAGACAGACTCTGGAAACACCATATATTTT
J: TRBJ1-3
size: few
length: 13
D: -
V: TRBV29-1

CDR3: CSARPIGHYQETQYF
DNA: TGCAGTGCTAGACCAATAGGACATTACCAAGAGACCCAGTACTTC
J: TRBJ2-5
size: -
length: 15
D: -
V: TRBV20-1

CDR3: CSVDSTGRGNTIYF
DNA: TGCAGCGTAGATTCAACAGGTCGCGGAAACACCATATATTTT
J: TRBJ1-3
size: -
length: 14
D: -
V: TRBV29-1

CDR3: CASSPPGQRSTGELFF
DNA: TGTGCCAGCAGCCCCCCGGGACAGCGTAGTACCGGGGAGCTGTTTTTT
J: TRBJ2-2
size: -
length: 16
D: TRBD1
V: TRBV7-9

CDR3: CASRGGQYNEQFF
DNA: TGTGCCAGCCGGGGGGGTCAATACAATGAGCAGTTCTTC
J: TRBJ2-1
size: few
length: 13
D: TRBD2
V: TRBV3-1

CDR3: CASSPGTGAYTEAFF
DNA: TGCGCCAGCAGCCCGGGAACAGGGGCTTACACTGAAGCTTTCTTT
J: TRBJ1-1
size: -
length: 15
D: TRBD1
V: TRBV5-1

CDR3: CASSSSGNFYEQYF
DNA: TGTGCCAGCAGCTCCTCGGGCAATTTCTACGAGCAGTACTTC
J: TRBJ2-7
size: few
length: 14
D: -
V: TRBV5-5

CDR3: CASSQDWTPTGEHEQFF
DNA: TGCGCCAGCAGCCAAGATTGGACTCCGACAGGAGAGCATGAGCAGTTCTTC
J: TRBJ2-1
size: many
length: 17
D: -
V: TRBV4-1

CDR3: CASSPGPRTDTQYF
DNA: TGTGCCAGCAGCCCGGGACCCCGCACAGATACGCAGTATTTT
J: TRBJ2-3
size: -
length: 14
D: -
V: TRBV7-8

CDR3: CASRGDRWGYEQYF
DNA: TGTGCCAGCAGAGGGGACAGATGGGGGTACGAGCAGTACTTC
J: TRBJ2-7
size: few
length: 14
D: TRBD1
V: TRBV6-5

CDR3: CASSPTGLAGFLEQYF
DNA: TGTGCCAGCAGTCCCACCGGACTAGCGGGCTTCCTCGAGCAGTACTTC
J: TRBJ2-7
size: -
length: 16
D: TRBD2
V: TRBV28

CDR3: CASRRDNQAYNEQFF
DNA: TGTGCCAGCAGACGGGACAACCAGGCCTACAATGAGCAGTTCTTC
J: TRBJ2-1
size: -
length: 15
D: -
V: TRBV28

CDR3: CASSLLDTDKQYF
DNA: TGTGCCAGCAGCTTACTTGACACAGATAAGCAGTATTTT
J: TRBJ2-3
size: -
length: 13
D: -
V: TRBV7-8

CDR3: CASGQGPYEQYF
DNA: TGTGCCTCCGGACAGGGACCCTACGAGCAGTACTTC
J: TRBJ2-7
size: -
length: 12
D: TRBD1
V: TRBV19